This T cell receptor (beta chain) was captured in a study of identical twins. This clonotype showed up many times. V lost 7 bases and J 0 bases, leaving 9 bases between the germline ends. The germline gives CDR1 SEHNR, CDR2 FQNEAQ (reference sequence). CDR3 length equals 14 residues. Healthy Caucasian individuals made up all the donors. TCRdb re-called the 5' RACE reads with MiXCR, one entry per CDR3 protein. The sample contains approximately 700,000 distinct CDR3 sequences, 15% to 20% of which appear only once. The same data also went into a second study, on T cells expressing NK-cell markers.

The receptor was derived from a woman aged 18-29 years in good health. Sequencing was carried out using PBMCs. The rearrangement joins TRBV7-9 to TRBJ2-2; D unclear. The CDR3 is CASTPLANTGELFF. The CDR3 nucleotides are TGTGCCAGCACCCCTTTGGCGAACACCGGGGAGCTGTTTTTT.